The 2 T cell receptor beta chains below all came from one sample that was sequenced in a study of siplizumab effects on memory and regulatory T cells. TCRdb's table, derived via immunoSEQ multiplex PCR, lists solely in-frame clones and lacks some. The sample lists some 100,000 clones, 80% to 95% occurring once. Specimen: CD8+ T cells sorted from blood. These receptor sequences come from a human donor in good health.

The gene calls are TRBV11-2 and TRBJ2-7; 7 bases are a match to TRBD2. The CDR3 extends over 15 amino acids. The V gene end was trimmed by 3 bases and the J gene end by 2 bases; junction bases not matched to a gene: 7. Germline CDR1 reads SGHAT; CDR2 reads FQNNGV. CDR3 coding DNA: TGTGCCAGCAGCTTTGGGAGGGAATCCGCCTACGAGCAGTACTTC. Translation gives CASSFGRESAYEQYF. Full variable domain (remainder filled in from reference TRBV11-2 and TRBJ2-7): EAGVAQSPRYKIIEKRQSVAFWCNPISGHATLYWYQQILGQGPKLLIQFQNNGVVDDSQLPKDRFSAERLKGVDSTLKIQPAKLEDSAVYLCASSFGRESAYEQYFGPGTRLTVT.

The rearrangement uses TRBV7-8 and TRBJ1-4; D is undetermined. The CDR3 length is 15 residues. Looked up from germline, CDR1 is SGHVS and CDR2 is FQNEAQ. The germline V and J ends were trimmed by 1 base and 8 bases, with 14 bases remaining between them. CDR3 in amino acids: CASSLEIGVQEKLFF. The DNA for the CDR3 is TGTGCCAGCAGCTTAGAGATCGGGGTTCAGGAAAAACTGTTTTTT.